These 4 T cell receptor beta chains were all obtained from the same sample, sequenced in a study of chemoradiotherapy in HPV16-positive cancers. Clones were sequenced by immunoSEQ multiplex PCR, and TCRdb holds only the in-frame ones, with some missing. The sample lists roughly 2,000 clones, approximately 80% occurring once. This specimen was tumor tissue, taken from a patient who underwent chemoradiotherapy. Source of these receptors: a human donor with HPV-associated anogenital cancer.

The chain links TRBV30 to TRBJ1-6, with D maybe TRBD1 (6 bases). The germline CDR1 and CDR2 sequences are GTSNPN and SVGIG (reference sequence). CDR3 size: 14 residues. V lost 0 bases and J lost 7, with 10 bases in between. CDR3 in DNA: TGTGCCTGGAGTGTACGAAGGGGGAATTCACCCCTCCACTTT. Translating it yields CAWSVRRGNSPLHF.

J is TRBJ1-5 and V is TRBV27, with D tentatively TRBD1 (6 bases). The ends were cut back, 8 bases at V and 2 bases at J, with 13 bases in the middle. This CDR3 has 14 amino acids. Germline assignment: CDR1 MNHEY and CDR2 SMNVEV (reference sequence). The CDR3 reads CASGPGVGNQPQHF. The CDR3 DNA reads as TGTGCCAGCGGGCCAGGGGTGGGCAATCAGCCCCAGCATTTT.

V and J are TRBV7-9 and TRBJ1-1; weak D call: TRBD1 (5 bases). This CDR3 contains 15 residues. Between the trimmed V and J ends, which lost 5 bases and 5 bases, there was a span of 18 bases. Looked up from germline, CDR1 is SEHNR and CDR2 is FQNEAQ (reference sequence). This CDR3 is CASSASGLRWTEAFF. CDR3 coding DNA: TGTGCCAGCAGCGCGTCGGGACTCCGCTGGACTGAAGCTTTCTTT.

V and J are TRBV11-2 and TRBJ2-2; 13 nucleotides align to TRBD2. The CDR3 is 18 amino acids. With V trimmed by 1 base and J by 5 bases, 7 bases remained unmatched. The germline V gene encodes CDR1 SGHAT and CDR2 FQNNGV. This CDR3 is CASSLVLGTSGKTGELFF. CDR3 sequence (DNA): TGTGCCAGCAGCTTAGTACTCGGGACTAGCGGGAAGACCGGGGAGCTGTTTTTT.